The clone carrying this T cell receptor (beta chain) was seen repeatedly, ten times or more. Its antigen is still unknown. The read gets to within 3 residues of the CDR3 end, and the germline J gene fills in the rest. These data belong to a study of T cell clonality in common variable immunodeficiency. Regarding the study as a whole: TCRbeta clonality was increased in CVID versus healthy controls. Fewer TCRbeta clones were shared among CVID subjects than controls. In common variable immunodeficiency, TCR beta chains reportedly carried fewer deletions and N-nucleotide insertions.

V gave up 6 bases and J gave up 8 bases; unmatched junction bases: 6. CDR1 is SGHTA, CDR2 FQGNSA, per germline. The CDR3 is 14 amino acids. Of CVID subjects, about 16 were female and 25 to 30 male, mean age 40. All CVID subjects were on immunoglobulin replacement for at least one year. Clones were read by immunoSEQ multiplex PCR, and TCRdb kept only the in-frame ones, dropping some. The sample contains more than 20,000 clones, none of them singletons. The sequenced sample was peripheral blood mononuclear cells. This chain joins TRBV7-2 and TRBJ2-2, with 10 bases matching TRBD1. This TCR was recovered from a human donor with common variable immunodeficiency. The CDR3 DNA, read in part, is TGTGCCAGCAGAAGACAGGGGGCCGCGGGGGAG. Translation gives CASRRQGAAGE. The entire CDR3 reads CASRRQGAAGELFF.